These 32 T cell receptor beta chains share one sample of origin, sequenced in a study of T cell responses to AZD1222 COVID-19 vaccine. The repertoire was sequenced with immunoSEQ multiplex PCR; TCRdb's copy has only in-frame clones and lacks some. The sample yields some 58,000 clones, 80% seen once. Sequencing was performed on peripheral blood, taken 28 days after the second AZD1222 dose. The receptor source for this set is an adult who received the AZD1222 COVID-19 vaccine.

The V and J genes are TRBV28 and TRBJ1-2, with D uncertain. Trimming removed 5 bases from V and 5 bases from J, with 18 bases in between. This CDR3 is built from 15 residues. From germline, CDR1 is MDHEN and CDR2 SYDVKM. The CDR3 sequence: CASSPPPGFPYGYTF. For the CDR3, the DNA is TGTGCCAGCAGTCCGCCCCCGGGGTTCCCATATGGCTACACCTTC.

This clone was seen just once. The rearrangement links TRBV14 to TRBJ1-4; D is possibly TRBD1 (6 bases). Looked up from germline, CDR1 is SGHDN and CDR2 is FVKESK. The CDR3 contains 14 residues. Trimming took 5 bases from V and 8 from J, leaving 15 bases between them. The CDR3 loop is CASSSQGQREKLFF. CDR3 coding DNA: TGTGCCAGCAGCTCACAGGGTCAGCGCGAAAAACTGTTTTTT.

The V gene is TRBV19, the J gene TRBJ1-1, with 8 bases fitting TRBD1. This CDR3 region has 17 residues. In germline, CDR1 is LNHDA, CDR2 SQIVND (reference sequence). V was clipped by 2 bases and J by 8 bases; unmatched bases: 16. DNA for the CDR3: TGTGCCAGTAGTATAAGTCTGGCCGACAGGGGCCGAGGGGAAGCTTTCTTT. It is translated as CASSISLADRGRGEAFF.

Only a few counts were recorded for this clone. The chain couples TRBV28 to TRBJ1-1; a weak D match, TRBD1 (5 bases). The V gene's germline CDR1 is MDHEN and CDR2 SYDVKM. This CDR3 contains 16 residues. V was cut by 3 bases and J by 8 bases, with 22 bases left in between. CDR3 nucleotide sequence: TGTGCCAGCAGTTTTCGCATGGGTAGGGGTGTAGGAGAAGCTTTCTTT. Encoded protein: CASSFRMGRGVGEAFF.

V is TRBV7-8 and J is TRBJ2-1; 8 bases are shared with TRBD2. The CDR3 length is 18 residues. Trimming at V came to 3 bases and at J to 4 bases, leaving 14 bases not matched to a gene. Germline CDR1 SGHVS, CDR2 FQNEAQ. CDR3 residues: CASSFPLWRGARYNEQFF. CDR3 DNA sequence: TGTGCCAGCAGCTTTCCTCTTTGGCGGGGGGCGAGATACAATGAGCAGTTCTTC.

The chain is built from TRBV9 and TRBJ1-3; D not certain. The germline V and J ends were trimmed by 3 bases and 3 bases, with 7 bases remaining between them. Germline V CDR1 and CDR2: SGDLS, YYNGEE. This CDR3 is built from 13 residues. The CDR3 DNA reads as TGTGCCAGCAGCGCGTCAGATGGAAACACCATATATTTT. The encoded protein is CASSASDGNTIYF.

V is TRBV6-1 and J is TRBJ1-2, with D uncertain. Trimming stripped 1 base from V and 8 bases from J, with 14 bases between. In germline, CDR1 is MNHNS, CDR2 SASEGT. This CDR3 region has 14 residues. CDR3 region: CASSEGWRGNGYTF. In nucleotides, the CDR3 is TGTGCCAGCAGTGAAGGGTGGAGAGGGAACGGCTACACCTTC.

The V gene is TRBV24-1, the J gene TRBJ2-1, with D tentatively TRBD2 (5 bases). The ends were cut back, 5 bases at V and 6 bases at J, with 22 bases in the middle. CDR3 length equals 17 residues. Germline CDR1 is KGHDR and CDR2 is SFDVKD. CDR3 bases: TGTGCCACCAGTGTCCATCCGACTCACGGGATGGGCAATGAGCAGTTCTTC. Protein product: CATSVHPTHGMGNEQFF.

The rearrangement links TRBV11-1 to TRBJ2-5; D perhaps matches TRBD2 (5 bases). The CDR3 contains 13 residues. The V and J ends lost 3 bases and 5 bases respectively, with 10 bases between them. From germline, CDR1 is SGHAT and CDR2 FQDESV (reference sequence). The CDR3 protein is CASSFREWETQYF. CDR3 coding DNA: TGTGCCAGCAGCTTTAGGGAGTGGGAGACCCAGTACTTC.

The J gene is TRBJ1-2, the V gene TRBV28, with D unclear. Per germline, CDR1 MDHEN and CDR2 SYDVKM. V shed 5 bases and J shed 10 bases, with 14 bases lying between them. CDR3 length: 12 residues. The CDR3 nucleotides are TGTGCCAGCAGTATACAGTCCCTTTACTACACCTTC. This translates into CASSIQSLYYTF.

The rearrangement links TRBV11-2 to TRBJ2-1; TRBD1 or TRBD2 may be the D gene (5 bases each). The germline V gene has CDR1 SGHAT and CDR2 FQNNGV. The CDR3 runs 16 residues. Trimming removed 1 base from V and 1 base from J, with 11 bases in between. The CDR3: CASSLGGAGSYNEQFF. CDR3 DNA sequence: TGTGCCAGCAGCTTAGGAGGGGCGGGTTCCTACAATGAGCAGTTCTTC.

This sequence joins TRBV5-4 and TRBJ1-1, with D possibly TRBD1 on 6 matching bases. This CDR3 is built from 14 residues. V lost 2 bases to trimming and J lost 1 base, with 9 bases between them. Germline-derived CDR1 and CDR2 are SGHNT and YYREEE (reference sequence). CDR3 nucleotide sequence: TGTGCCAGCAGCTTCGGGACAACGAACACTGAAGCTTTCTTT. This codes for CASSFGTTNTEAFF.

The rearrangement uses TRBV29-1 and TRBJ1-1; a weak D match, TRBD1 (5 bases). Germline V lookup: CDR1 SQVTM, CDR2 ANQGSEA. Trimming took 5 bases from V and 2 from J, leaving 15 bases between them. The CDR3 consists of 14 residues. Here the CDR3 DNA reads TGCAGCGTTAAACGCGGGACGGACAACACTGAAGCTTTCTTT. It codes for CSVKRGTDNTEAFF.

V gene TRBV29-1 combines with J gene TRBJ1-3, with 7 bases that match TRBD1. V lost 6 bases to trimming and J lost 5 bases; unmatched junction nucleotides: 7. There are 13 residues in the CDR3. CDR1 and CDR2 (germline): SQVTM, ANQGSEA. The CDR3 coding sequence is TGCAGCGTCAGCCGGGACAGAAGAAACACCATATATTTT. Translating it yields CSVSRDRRNTIYF.

The gene calls are TRBV28 and TRBJ1-2; D not resolved. Germline values: CDR1 MDHEN, CDR2 SYDVKM. Trimming shortened V by 4 bases and J by 4 bases, and 4 bases separated the two germline ends. This CDR3 spans 11 amino acids. The CDR3: CASSSIYGYTF. DNA of the CDR3: TGTGCCAGCAGTTCGATCTATGGCTACACCTTC.

The rearrangement joins TRBV5-1 to TRBJ1-4; a possible D gene is TRBD1 (6 bases). The CDR3 runs to 17 residues. V shed 0 bases and J shed 12 bases, with 24 bases lying between them. Looked up from germline, CDR1 is SGHRS and CDR2 is YFSETQ. The CDR3 is CASSLGQAPSSGSQLFF. For the CDR3, the DNA is TGCGCCAGCAGCTTGGGACAGGCCCCCAGTTCGGGTAGTCAACTGTTTTTT.

This chain's CDR3 is CASSPAGGARGYTF. The DNA for the CDR3 is TGTGCCAGCAGCCCCGCGGGGGGGGCGCGAGGCTACACCTTC. The chain employs TRBV3-1 (or the pseudogene TRBV3-2) and TRBJ1-2, with D possibly matching TRBD1 (6 bases). Trimming stripped 4 bases from V and 8 bases from J, with 17 bases between. The CDR3 length is 14 residues. CDR1 and CDR2 from the germline V gene are LGHDT and YNNKEL (reference sequence).

V is TRBV3-1 (or the pseudogene TRBV3-2) and J is TRBJ2-3; D uncertain. The CDR3 has 16 amino acids. Trimming shortened V by 1 base and J by 8 bases, and 19 bases separated the two germline ends. Germline V gives CDR1 LGHDT, CDR2 YNNKEL (reference sequence). The CDR3 DNA reads TGTGCCAGCAGCCAAGGTCTGGCGGCCGGCCCTGGTACGCAGTATTTT. Protein sequence: CASSQGLAAGPGTQYF.

This clone was recorded a few times. The genes are TRBV5-1 and TRBJ1-1; unclear D gene. The V gene's germline CDR1 is SGHRS and CDR2 YFSETQ. Deletions cut 5 bases from V and 4 bases from J, with 27 bases between. This CDR3 comprises 18 residues. The CDR3 spells CASSSNAVEVDRSTEAFF. The CDR3 DNA follows: TGCGCCAGCAGTTCCAACGCAGTAGAAGTGGACCGGAGCACTGAAGCTTTCTTT.

This clone occurred a few times. V and J are TRBV6-7 and TRBJ2-5, with D uncertain. TRBV6-7 belongs to the ORF category, with a function that is uncertain. The CDR3 totals 15 residues. The V end was cut by 0 bases, the J end by 5 bases, with 13 bases between. The DNA for the CDR3 is TGTGCCAGCAGTTACTCAGGTGCGAGAGCGGAGACCCAGTACTTC. This sequence encodes CASSYSGARAETQYF.

This chain connects TRBV7-8 to TRBJ2-3; D possibly uses TRBD1 or TRBD2 (6 bases each). V was trimmed by 8 bases and J by 1 base, leaving 16 bases between them. Germline assignment: CDR1 SGHVS and CDR2 FQNEAQ. The CDR3 consists of 15 residues. CDR3 DNA: TGTGCCAGCCAAACAGGGATAGCGGGCACAGATACGCAGTATTTT. Protein sequence: CASQTGIAGTDTQYF.

This clone turned up a few times. The chain joins TRBV25-1 to TRBJ2-3; D remains unclear. Germline CDR1 is MGHDK and CDR2 is SYGVNS. The length of the CDR3 is 12 residues. With 4 bases removed from V and 2 bases from J, the gap between germline ends came to 4 bases. CDR3 amino acids: CASSGVTDTQYF. CDR3 nucleotide sequence: TGTGCCAGCAGTGGGGTCACAGATACGCAGTATTTT.

The chain has TRBV6-1 and TRBJ1-4, with D possibly matching TRBD1 (6 bases). Trimming left V 7 bases short and J 6 bases short, with 21 bases between. Germline V gives CDR1 MNHNS, CDR2 SASEGT. The CDR3 is made up of 16 amino acids. CDR3 amino acids: CASNEAWGARYEKLFF. CDR3 DNA: TGTGCCAGCAATGAGGCTTGGGGGGCTAGGTATGAAAAACTGTTTTTT.

The rearrangement joins TRBV27 to TRBJ2-7; no definite D call. The CDR3 is made up of 13 amino acids. Trimming left V 3 bases short and J 4 bases short, with 10 bases between. Germline V gene data show CDR1 as MNHEY and CDR2 as SMNVEV (reference sequence). DNA for the CDR3: TGTGCCAGCAGTTTCGGACGGAAGTACGAGCAGTACTTC. Translating it yields CASSFGRKYEQYF.

V gene TRBV5-1 combines with J gene TRBJ2-7; D is perhaps TRBD1 or TRBD2 (6 bases each). CDR3 size: 12 residues. CDR1 is SGHRS, CDR2 YFSETQ, per germline. Deletions cut 3 bases from V and 5 bases from J, with 9 bases between. The CDR3 region has the DNA TGCGCCAGCAGCTCGAGGGGGGACGAGCAGTACTTC. It is translated as CASSSRGDEQYF.

For this clone: A read error may produce the germline difference seen at one junction end. The chain joins TRBV20-1 to TRBJ1-2, with 8 bases fitting TRBD1. Germline V gene sequence: CDR1 DFQATT, CDR2 SNEGSKA (reference sequence). The CDR3 contains 9 residues. CDR3 residues: CSATGQANF. The CDR3 DNA reads as TGCAGTGCTACGGGACAGGCAAACTTC.

The gene calls are TRBV5-1 and TRBJ2-1; TRBD2 matches 13 bases. Germline-derived CDR1 and CDR2 are SGHRS and YFSETQ. V gave up 4 bases and J gave up 8 bases; unmatched junction bases: 6. The CDR3 totals 15 residues. The CDR3 loop is CASSNGLAGVDEQFF. CDR3 nucleotide sequence: TGCGCCAGCAGCAACGGACTAGCGGGAGTCGATGAGCAGTTCTTC.

The chain links TRBV5-1 to TRBJ1-3, with D perhaps matching TRBD1 (6 bases). With 4 bases removed from V and 2 bases from J, the gap between germline ends came to 10 bases. The CDR3 totals 14 residues. Germline V gene sequence: CDR1 SGHRS, CDR2 YFSETQ. CDR3 nucleotides: TGCGCCAGCAGCGACGGACAGACTGGAAACACCATATATTTT. This encodes CASSDGQTGNTIYF.

The sample holds a few counts of this clone. V and J are TRBV24-1 and TRBJ2-1, with 8 bases that match TRBD1. Unmatched junction bases numbered 4, after V lost 4 bases and J lost 3 bases. The CDR3 is made up of 15 amino acids. Germline V gives CDR1 KGHDR, CDR2 SFDVKD. The CDR3, as DNA: TGTGCCACCAGTGACCCGACAGGGGTCTACAATGAGCAGTTCTTC. Its protein is CATSDPTGVYNEQFF.

The genes are TRBV19 and TRBJ2-2; TRBD1 matches 7 bases. This CDR3 contains 17 residues. In germline, CDR1 is LNHDA, CDR2 SQIVND (reference sequence). The V gene end was trimmed by 4 bases and the J gene end by 5 bases; junction bases not matched to a gene: 13. Here the CDR3 reads CASSKGANSGMTGELFF. The CDR3 DNA follows: TGTGCCAGTAGTAAGGGGGCGAATTCGGGAATGACCGGGGAGCTGTTTTTT.

The gene calls are TRBV28 and TRBJ1-2, with 7 bases identical to TRBD1. Germline trimming cut 5 bases from V and 4 bases from J; bases unmatched to any gene: 7. This CDR3 has 14 amino acids. Per the germline V gene, CDR1 is MDHEN and CDR2 is SYDVKM. CDR3 coding DNA: TGTGCCAGCAGTATGTCCCCAGGGGGCTATGGCTACACCTTC. Protein: CASSMSPGGYGYTF.

This rearrangement joins TRBV29-1 to TRBJ1-1; weak D call: TRBD1 (6 bases). Trimming stripped 0 bases from V and 1 base from J, with 12 bases between. The germline V gene encodes CDR1 SQVTM and CDR2 ANQGSEA. The CDR3 loop spans 15 amino acids. Here the CDR3 reads CSVEEYGQKNTEAFF. The CDR3 DNA is TGCAGCGTTGAAGAGTACGGACAGAAGAACACTGAAGCTTTCTTT.